This passage covers 21 T cell receptor beta chains from one sample sequenced in a study of Ad26.COV2.S vaccination and SARS-CoV-2 variants (dated by TCRdb to the early 2020s). Receptors were amplified or captured by the immunoSEQ multiplex PCR assay. TCRdb mirrors the immuneACCESS table, restricted to in-frame sequences. Some clones are absent from its copies; in checked studies, under half trace to an unresolved V gene, and the reason for the others is unknown. The sample table contains hundreds of thousands of clones; only one count was recorded for 80% to 90% of them. The ten largest clones take up approximately 2.5% of the sample. The sample's treatment or condition, from its label and the paper: around 19 received Ad26.COV2.S at low or high dose, single or two shots; about 5 received placebo; per-sample allocation not given. Repertoires of vaccine and placebo recipients were sequenced from samples taken on day 63 after the first injection.

Specimen: peripheral blood, collected in a trial of Ad26.COV2.S vaccine versus placebo. Receptors were obtained from a person between 18 and 59 years old who received the Ad26.COV2.S COVID-19 vaccine or a placebo.

This clone was seen once. The chain joins TRBV4-3 to TRBJ2-1; 9 nucleotides agree with TRBD2. In germline, CDR1 is LGHNA, CDR2 YSLEER. The CDR3 has 18 amino acids. V lost 1 base, J lost 7 bases, and 14 bases stayed unmatched. DNA for the CDR3: TGCGCCAGCAGCCAAGCCCCCCTATCTGCGGGAGGGCCAAATGAGCAGTTCTTC. It specifies CASSQAPLSAGGPNEQFF.

The V and J genes are TRBV25-1 and TRBJ2-5; no firm D call. Trimming took 8 bases from V and 7 from J, leaving 17 bases between them. The CDR3 has 13 amino acids. CDR1 is MGHDK, CDR2 SYGVNS, per germline. The CDR3 sequence is CASPPSSPATQYF. The CDR3 nucleotides are TGTGCCAGCCCCCCCTCTTCCCCGGCGACCCAGTACTTC.

The chain carries TRBV5-1 and TRBJ1-5, with a possible D match to TRBD1 (5 bases). Trimming left V 0 bases short and J 0 bases short, with 13 bases between. CDR1 and CDR2 from the germline V gene are SGHRS and YFSETQ. The CDR3 is made up of 17 amino acids. The CDR3 DNA follows: TGCGCCAGCAGCTTGGACGGGGCCGATAATAGCAATCAGCCCCAGCATTTT. Residues: CASSLDGADNSNQPQHF. Complete variable domain (other parts from reference TRBV5-1 and TRBJ1-5): KAGVTQTPRYLIKTRGQQVTLSCSPISGHRSVSWYQQTPGQGLQFLFEYFSETQRNKGNFPGRFSGRQFSNSRSEMNVSTLELGDSALYLCASSLDGADNSNQPQHFGDGTRLSIL.

V usage is TRBV3-1 (or the pseudogene TRBV3-2) and J usage is TRBJ2-3; 12 bases agree with TRBD2. The V gene's germline CDR1 is LGHDT and CDR2 YNNKEL (reference sequence). V was clipped by 4 bases and J by 9 bases; unmatched bases: 8. The CDR3 spans 15 residues. The CDR3 DNA reads as TGTGCCAGCAGCCCGAGACTAGCGGGAGAGCAGACGCAGTATTTT. Its protein product is CASSPRLAGEQTQYF.

The genes are TRBV5-1 and TRBJ2-5; 7 bases are shared with TRBD1. V lost 4 bases to trimming and J lost 7 bases; unmatched junction nucleotides: 7. Germline V gives CDR1 SGHRS, CDR2 YFSETQ. The CDR3 is 13 residues long. The CDR3 nucleotides are TGCGCCAGCAGCACCAGACAGGGCGCGACCCAGTACTTC. Protein: CASSTRQGATQYF.

The chain combines TRBV6-6 with TRBJ2-7; D ambiguous. V lost 4 bases and J 4 bases, leaving 8 bases between the germline ends. Germline CDR1 MNHNY, CDR2 SVGAGI (reference sequence). The CDR3 contains 12 residues. CDR3 sequence: CASSSMLYEQYF. In DNA, the CDR3 is TGTGCCAGCAGTTCCATGCTGTACGAGCAGTACTTC.

This chain connects TRBV2 to TRBJ1-5, with TRBD1 identical over 7 bases. Trimming at V came to 6 bases and at J to 6 bases, leaving 8 bases not matched to a gene. CDR3 length equals 14 residues. Germline CDR1 reads SNHLY; CDR2 reads FYNNEI. CDR3 amino acids: CASRGGGASQPQHF. The CDR3 bases are TGTGCCAGCAGGGGAGGGGGCGCTTCTCAGCCCCAGCATTTT.

The gene calls are TRBV2 and TRBJ2-7, with D possibly being TRBD1 or TRBD2 (5 bases each). V lost 10 bases to trimming and J lost 0 bases, with 16 bases between them. This CDR3 contains 14 residues. Germline V gives CDR1 SNHLY, CDR2 FYNNEI. This CDR3 reads CATSRDGSSYEQYV. The CDR3 DNA follows: TGTGCCACTTCCCGGGACGGAAGCTCCTACGAGCAGTACGTC.

The chain's CDR3 is CASSGSNQPQHF. CDR3 DNA sequence: TGTGCCAGCAGCGGATCCAATCAGCCCCAGCATTTT. J is TRBJ1-5 and V is TRBV7-2, with D uncertain. Germline-derived CDR1 and CDR2 are SGHTA and FQGNSA. The V and J ends lost 5 bases and 3 bases respectively, with 5 bases between them. CDR3 length: 12 residues.

The V and J genes are TRBV7-6 and TRBJ1-2; D may be TRBD1 (5 bases). Looked up from germline, CDR1 is SGHVS and CDR2 is FNYEAQ. Trimming left V 1 base short and J 8 bases short, with 8 bases between. The CDR3 is 12 amino acids. CDR3 amino acids: CASSLGDHGYTF. CDR3 bases: TGTGCCAGCAGCTTAGGGGACCACGGCTACACCTTC.

This chain uses TRBV7-2 with TRBJ1-1; tentatively, D is TRBD1 (6 bases). The germline V gene encodes CDR1 SGHTA and CDR2 FQGNSA. V gave up 3 bases and J gave up 5 bases, with 13 bases separating them. The CDR3 has 14 amino acids. The CDR3 protein is CASSFQQGGTEAFF. CDR3 nucleotide sequence: TGTGCCAGCAGCTTTCAACAGGGTGGTACTGAAGCTTTCTTT.

There are a few counts of this clone. This chain joins TRBV28 and TRBJ2-7; D uncertain. V lost 6 bases to trimming and J lost 2 bases, with 11 bases between them. Germline CDR1 and CDR2: MDHEN and SYDVKM. The CDR3 has 13 amino acids. The CDR3 spells CASSELRPYEQYF. As DNA, the CDR3 is TGTGCCAGCAGCGAGTTGAGGCCCTACGAGCAGTACTTC.

The CDR3 loop is CSASSPGSEAFF. DNA for the CDR3: TGCAGTGCTAGTAGTCCGGGGTCTGAAGCTTTCTTT. The gene calls are TRBV20-1 and TRBJ1-1; D is ambiguous. CDR3 length equals 12 residues. The germline V gene has CDR1 DFQATT and CDR2 SNEGSKA (reference sequence). With 3 bases removed from V and 6 bases from J, the gap between germline ends came to 11 bases.

The chain links TRBV2 to TRBJ1-4; the D gene is possibly TRBD1 (5 bases). CDR1 and CDR2 (germline): SNHLY, FYNNEI. V lost 8 bases to trimming and J lost 8 bases, with 9 bases between them. This CDR3 spans 11 amino acids. CDR3 protein: CASEGREKLFF. The DNA for the CDR3 is TGTGCCAGCGAGGGGAGGGAAAAACTGTTTTTT.

This clone was seen more than once but under ten times. The chain employs TRBV9 and TRBJ2-2; 15 bases are a match to TRBD2. The trim removed 4 bases at V and 7 bases at J, leaving 20 bases unmatched. This CDR3 is 21 amino acids long. The germline CDR1 and CDR2 sequences are SGDLS and YYNGEE. The CDR3: CASSHLDSGLAGGRPRGELFF. The CDR3, as DNA: TGTGCCAGCAGCCACCTAGATTCGGGACTAGCGGGAGGAAGGCCCCGCGGGGAGCTGTTTTTT.

The chain couples TRBV5-1 to TRBJ1-2; the D is unclear. The CDR3 length is 15 residues. Trimming took off 0 bases at V and 2 bases at J, with 11 bases between the two ends. CDR1 and CDR2 from the germline V gene are SGHRS and YFSETQ. This CDR3 is CASSLASGWNYGYTF. In nucleotides, the CDR3 is TGCGCCAGCAGCTTGGCTTCCGGCTGGAACTATGGCTACACCTTC.

This chain joins TRBV5-1 and TRBJ2-2; D not resolved. The CDR3 has 14 amino acids. CDR1 is SGHRS and CDR2 is YFSETQ in the germline V gene. The V gene lost 4 bases and the J gene lost 3 bases, with 10 bases spanning the gap. The CDR3 sequence is CASSPSLYTGELFF. The CDR3 DNA is TGCGCCAGCAGCCCCTCCCTCTACACCGGGGAGCTGTTTTTT.

The chain is built from TRBV5-4 and TRBJ2-2, with D unclear. The CDR3 sequence is 12 residues long. Germline CDR1 SGHNT, CDR2 YYREEE (reference sequence). V was pared by 5 bases and J by 6 bases, with 8 bases between. The CDR3 coding sequence is TGTGCCAGCAGTAACTGGCCCGGGGAGCTGTTTTTT. Translated, it gives CASSNWPGELFF.

The V call is TRBV5-5, the J call TRBJ1-6; D is possibly TRBD1 (6 bases). Germline V gene sequence: CDR1 SGHKS, CDR2 YYEKEE (reference sequence). V lost 5 bases and J lost 5, with 11 bases in between. This CDR3 is built from 14 residues. The CDR3 loop is CASRGTSNNSPLHF. CDR3 nucleotides: TGTGCCAGCAGGGGGACAAGCAATAATTCACCCCTCCACTTT.

This chain links TRBV6-2 or TRBV6-3 with TRBJ2-7; perhaps D is TRBD1 or TRBD2 (6 bases each). Trimming pared 2 bases from V and 5 bases from J, leaving 7 bases between. The length of the CDR3 is 12 residues. CDR1 is MNHEY, CDR2 SVGEGT, per germline. The CDR3 DNA sequence: TGTGCCAGCAGTTACAGGGGGGACGAGCAGTACTTC. The encoded protein is CASSYRGDEQYF.

A few counts support this clone. The gene calls are TRBV7-2 and TRBJ2-7; maybe TRBD1 (5 bases). This CDR3 is built from 14 residues. V was trimmed by 5 bases and J by 2 bases, leaving 13 bases between them. From germline, CDR1 is SGHTA and CDR2 FQGNSA. DNA of the CDR3: TGTGCCAGCAGCCATTCTGACAGAGCCTACGAGCAGTACGTC. It encodes CASSHSDRAYEQYV.